These T cell receptor beta chains were read from a single sample in a study of blood T cell repertoires in COVID-19. Clones were sequenced by immunoSEQ multiplex PCR, and TCRdb holds only the in-frame ones, with some missing. The table includes over 150,000 clones, roughly nine tenths detected once. Sequencing input: peripheral blood. The source is a middle-aged man with acute or convalescent COVID-19. Each CDR3 is given with its conserved first and last residue. The order of the fields is V gene, clone size, J gene, D gene, CDR3 protein, CDR3 DNA. D genes are given only for firm matches. Only part of the rows carry a size: once, few, many, or a class if the clone is expanded.

v_gene: TRBV19; abundance: NA; j_gene: TRBJ1-2; d_gene: NA; CDR3aa: CASSIVESSGYTF; CDR3nt: TGTGCCAGTAGTATAGTGGAGTCGTCTGGCTACACCTTC
v_gene: TRBV4-2; abundance: NA; j_gene: TRBJ1-4; d_gene: TRBD1; CDR3aa: CASSQTGTGSEKLFF; CDR3nt: TGTGCCAGCAGCCAAACCGGGACAGGGTCGGAAAAACTGTTTTTT
v_gene: TRBV5-6; abundance: few; j_gene: TRBJ2-2; d_gene: NA; CDR3aa: CASSLFHSNTGELFF; CDR3nt: TGTGCCAGCAGCTTGTTCCATAGCAACACCGGGGAGCTGTTTTTT
v_gene: TRBV9; abundance: NA; j_gene: TRBJ2-5; d_gene: TRBD1; CDR3aa: CASSSTTRDRGQETQYF; CDR3nt: TGTGCCAGCAGCAGTACTACCCGGGACAGGGGGCAAGAGACCCAGTACTTC
v_gene: TRBV7-3; abundance: NA; j_gene: TRBJ1-1; d_gene: NA; CDR3aa: CASSLNGGNTEAFF; CDR3nt: TGTGCCAGCAGCTTAAACGGGGGGAACACTGAAGCTTTCTTT
v_gene: TRBV9; abundance: NA; j_gene: TRBJ2-3; d_gene: TRBD2; CDR3aa: CASSHGTSGSYGTDTQYF; CDR3nt: TGTGCCAGCAGCCACGGGACTAGCGGGAGCTACGGCACAGATACGCAGTATTTT
v_gene: TRBV4-2; abundance: NA; j_gene: TRBJ1-2; d_gene: TRBD1; CDR3aa: CASSQEVGGGYGYTF; CDR3nt: TGTGCCAGCAGCCAAGAGGTAGGGGGCGGCTATGGCTACACCTTC
v_gene: TRBV19; abundance: NA; j_gene: TRBJ2-6; d_gene: NA; CDR3aa: CASSQAPGAGANVLTF; CDR3nt: TGTGCCAGTTCCCAAGCCCCGGGGGCTGGGGCCAACGTCCTGACTTTC
v_gene: TRBV2; abundance: NA; j_gene: TRBJ1-2; d_gene: TRBD1; CDR3aa: CASSQQGADYGYTF; CDR3nt: TGTGCCAGCAGCCAACAGGGGGCGGACTATGGCTACACCTTC
v_gene: TRBV2; abundance: NA; j_gene: TRBJ1-6; d_gene: NA; CDR3aa: CASSERGGPGLNSPLHF; CDR3nt: TGTGCCAGCAGTGAACGCGGGGGTCCTGGTCTTAATTCACCCCTCCACTTT
v_gene: TRBV19; abundance: NA; j_gene: TRBJ2-5; d_gene: TRBD1; CDR3aa: CASSGDSHQETQYF; CDR3nt: TGTGCCAGTAGTGGGGACAGCCATCAAGAGACCCAGTACTTC
v_gene: TRBV20-1; abundance: NA; j_gene: TRBJ1-3; d_gene: NA; CDR3aa: CSASRVSGNTIYF; CDR3nt: TGCAGTGCTAGTAGAGTATCTGGAAACACCATATATTTT
v_gene: TRBV28; abundance: NA; j_gene: TRBJ2-5; d_gene: NA; CDR3aa: CASSSPQGMKTQYF; CDR3nt: TGTGCCAGCAGTTCCCCCCAGGGGATGAAGACCCAGTACTTC
v_gene: TRBV30; abundance: NA; j_gene: TRBJ2-5; d_gene: TRBD1; CDR3aa: CAWRTTGFGETQYF; CDR3nt: TGTGCCTGGAGGACGACAGGGTTCGGAGAGACCCAGTACTTC
v_gene: TRBV13; abundance: NA; j_gene: TRBJ1-3; d_gene: NA; CDR3aa: CASSLGSRASISGNTIYF; CDR3nt: TGTGCCAGCAGCTTAGGCTCCAGGGCTTCCATATCTGGAAACACCATATATTTT
v_gene: TRBV28; abundance: NA; j_gene: TRBJ2-2; d_gene: NA; CDR3aa: CASSLRTTGDTGELFF; CDR3nt: TGTGCCAGCAGTTTACGCACGACAGGCGACACCGGGGAGCTGTTTTTT
v_gene: TRBV4-1; abundance: NA; j_gene: TRBJ1-5; d_gene: NA; CDR3aa: CASSQDRNQPQHF; CDR3nt: TGCGCCAGCAGCCAAGATAGAAATCAGCCCCAGCATTTT
v_gene: TRBV28; abundance: NA; j_gene: TRBJ1-1; d_gene: TRBD1; CDR3aa: CASRPTDRDTEAFF; CDR3nt: TGTGCCAGCAGACCAACCGACAGGGACACTGAAGCTTTCTTT
v_gene: TRBV9; abundance: NA; j_gene: TRBJ1-1; d_gene: TRBD1; CDR3aa: CASSVTGVGTEAFF; CDR3nt: TGTGCCAGCAGCGTTACAGGGGTAGGAACTGAAGCTTTCTTT
v_gene: TRBV7-9; abundance: few; j_gene: TRBJ2-7; d_gene: TRBD2; CDR3aa: CASSFSGGDYEQYF; CDR3nt: TGTGCCAGCAGCTTTAGCGGGGGGGACTACGAGCAGTACTTC
v_gene: TRBV30; abundance: NA; j_gene: TRBJ2-3; d_gene: TRBD1; CDR3aa: CAWGQGSSTDTQYF; CDR3nt: TGTGCCTGGGGACAGGGGTCTAGCACAGATACGCAGTATTTT
v_gene: TRBV6-2/TRBV6-3; abundance: NA; j_gene: TRBJ2-1; d_gene: TRBD2; CDR3aa: CASSSTGTSFSAEQFF; CDR3nt: TGTGCCAGCAGTTCAACGGGGACTAGTTTTTCTGCTGAGCAGTTCTTC
v_gene: TRBV2; abundance: NA; j_gene: TRBJ1-3; d_gene: NA; CDR3aa: CASRSGQSSGNTIYF; CDR3nt: TGTGCCAGCAGGAGCGGACAGAGCTCTGGAAACACCATATATTTT
v_gene: TRBV9; abundance: NA; j_gene: TRBJ1-2; d_gene: NA; CDR3aa: CASSVSRGATTF; CDR3nt: TGTGCCAGCAGCGTATCCCGGGGGGCTACCACCTTC
v_gene: TRBV19; abundance: NA; j_gene: TRBJ1-4; d_gene: TRBD1; CDR3aa: CASSSYRDRGNEKLFF; CDR3nt: TGTGCCAGTAGTAGCTACCGGGACAGGGGGAATGAAAAACTGTTTTTT
v_gene: TRBV7-2; abundance: NA; j_gene: TRBJ1-2; d_gene: TRBD1; CDR3aa: CASSLQPDRVKGYTF; CDR3nt: TGTGCCAGCAGCTTACAACCCGACAGGGTTAAAGGCTACACCTTC
v_gene: TRBV19; abundance: NA; j_gene: TRBJ1-2; d_gene: NA; CDR3aa: CASTAGYLGYTF; CDR3nt: TGTGCCAGTACGGCAGGGTATCTTGGCTACACCTTC
v_gene: TRBV7-2; abundance: NA; j_gene: TRBJ1-5; d_gene: NA; CDR3aa: CASSLGGGGQPQHF; CDR3nt: TGTGCCAGCAGCTTAGGTGGGGGCGGACAGCCCCAGCATTTT
v_gene: TRBV19; abundance: NA; j_gene: TRBJ2-5; d_gene: TRBD1; CDR3aa: CASSIDQGAYETQYF; CDR3nt: TGTGCCAGTAGTATCGATCAGGGGGCCTACGAGACCCAGTACTTC
v_gene: TRBV7-3; abundance: NA; j_gene: TRBJ2-5; d_gene: NA; CDR3aa: CASSGLPLETQYF; CDR3nt: TGTGCCAGCAGCGGACTACCGTTGGAGACCCAGTACTTC
v_gene: TRBV2; abundance: NA; j_gene: TRBJ2-7; d_gene: TRBD1; CDR3aa: CASSEGTGLEQYF; CDR3nt: TGTGCCAGCAGTGAAGGGACAGGGCTCGAGCAGTACTTC
v_gene: TRBV6-2/TRBV6-3; abundance: NA; j_gene: TRBJ2-6; d_gene: TRBD1; CDR3aa: CASSYSKWDRVTGANVLTF; CDR3nt: TGTGCCAGCAGTTACTCGAAATGGGACAGGGTAACTGGGGCCAACGTCCTGACTTTC
v_gene: TRBV18; abundance: once; j_gene: TRBJ1-4; d_gene: NA; CDR3aa: CASSRGSAATNEKLFF; CDR3nt: TGTGCCAGCTCCCGGGGATCAGCTGCAACTAATGAAAAACTGTTTTTT
v_gene: TRBV4-1; abundance: once; j_gene: TRBJ2-4; d_gene: TRBD2; CDR3aa: CASSQDWTSGREDHF; CDR3nt: TGCGCCAGCAGCCAAGATTGGACTAGCGGGAGGGAGGATCACTTC
v_gene: TRBV11-2; abundance: NA; j_gene: TRBJ1-3; d_gene: NA; CDR3aa: CASSLAAGDGNTIYF; CDR3nt: TGTGCCAGCAGCTTAGCGGCAGGGGATGGAAACACCATATATTTT
v_gene: TRBV9; abundance: once; j_gene: TRBJ2-1; d_gene: TRBD2; CDR3aa: CASSVEPGGNEQFF; CDR3nt: TGTGCCAGCAGCGTAGAGCCGGGGGGGAATGAGCAGTTCTTC
v_gene: TRBV9; abundance: NA; j_gene: TRBJ2-5; d_gene: TRBD1; CDR3aa: CASSGQGYQETQYF; CDR3nt: TGTGCCAGCAGCGGACAGGGGTACCAAGAGACCCAGTACTTC
v_gene: TRBV30; abundance: few; j_gene: TRBJ1-5; d_gene: TRBD1; CDR3aa: CAWSPDRGNQPQHF; CDR3nt: TGTGCCTGGAGTCCCGACAGGGGCAATCAGCCCCAGCATTTT
v_gene: TRBV12-5; abundance: NA; j_gene: TRBJ1-2; d_gene: NA; CDR3aa: CASGDPGLKIGGYGYTF; CDR3nt: TGTGCTAGTGGTGATCCGGGACTGAAAATTGGCGGCTATGGCTACACCTTC
v_gene: TRBV30; abundance: NA; j_gene: TRBJ2-3; d_gene: TRBD2; CDR3aa: CAWSVLAGVDTQYF; CDR3nt: TGTGCCTGGAGTGTGCTAGCGGGAGTGGATACGCAGTATTTT
v_gene: TRBV6-5; abundance: NA; j_gene: TRBJ1-2; d_gene: TRBD1; CDR3aa: CASRPDRDYGYTF; CDR3nt: TGTGCCAGCAGACCGGACAGGGACTATGGCTACACCTTC
v_gene: TRBV19; abundance: NA; j_gene: TRBJ2-5; d_gene: NA; CDR3aa: CASSPRGRESETQYF; CDR3nt: TGTGCCAGTAGTCCCCGGGGGCGGGAGAGCGAGACCCAGTACTTC
v_gene: TRBV6-6; abundance: NA; j_gene: TRBJ1-1; d_gene: NA; CDR3aa: CASSSTGLGNTEAFF; CDR3nt: TGTGCCAGCAGCTCAACAGGGTTAGGAAACACTGAAGCTTTCTTT
v_gene: TRBV6-5; abundance: NA; j_gene: TRBJ1-1; d_gene: NA; CDR3aa: CASSYSSGVGTEAFF; CDR3nt: TGTGCCAGCAGTTACTCGTCAGGGGTCGGCACTGAAGCTTTCTTT
v_gene: TRBV7-3; abundance: NA; j_gene: TRBJ2-7; d_gene: NA; CDR3aa: CASSFTRAEQYF; CDR3nt: TGTGCCAGCAGCTTTACTAGAGCCGAGCAGTACTTC
v_gene: TRBV11-2; abundance: NA; j_gene: TRBJ2-5; d_gene: TRBD1; CDR3aa: CASRDDRGTQETQYF; CDR3nt: TGTGCCAGCAGAGACGACAGGGGGACACAAGAGACCCAGTACTTC
v_gene: TRBV7-2; abundance: NA; j_gene: TRBJ2-3; d_gene: NA; CDR3aa: CASSLATGPPTDTQYF; CDR3nt: TGTGCCAGCAGCTTAGCTACAGGGCCCCCCACAGATACGCAGTATTTT
v_gene: TRBV2; abundance: NA; j_gene: TRBJ2-3; d_gene: TRBD2; CDR3aa: CASSDAAGVPPTDTQYF; CDR3nt: TGTGCCAGCAGTGATGCGGCGGGAGTCCCCCCCACAGATACGCAGTATTTT
v_gene: TRBV12-3/TRBV12-4; abundance: NA; j_gene: TRBJ2-1; d_gene: NA; CDR3aa: CASSQTGSEQFF; CDR3nt: TGTGCCAGCAGTCAAACAGGGAGCGAGCAGTTCTTC
v_gene: TRBV28; abundance: once; j_gene: TRBJ1-2; d_gene: NA; CDR3aa: CASSFRERNGYTF; CDR3nt: TGTGCCAGCAGTTTCCGCGAGAGGAATGGCTACACCTTC
v_gene: TRBV7-2; abundance: NA; j_gene: TRBJ2-3; d_gene: TRBD1; CDR3aa: CASRPGQGTDTQYF; CDR3nt: TGTGCCAGCAGGCCGGGACAGGGCACAGATACGCAGTATTTT
v_gene: TRBV29-1; abundance: NA; j_gene: TRBJ1-4; d_gene: TRBD1; CDR3aa: CSVRAGGANEKLFF; CDR3nt: TGCAGCGTACGCGCAGGGGGCGCGAATGAAAAACTGTTTTTT
v_gene: TRBV12-1; abundance: NA; j_gene: TRBJ2-2; d_gene: NA; CDR3aa: CASSFGSELAGFPGELFF; CDR3nt: TGTGCCAGCAGCTTTGGTTCTGAACTAGCGGGTTTCCCCGGGGAGCTGTTTTTT
v_gene: TRBV7-8; abundance: NA; j_gene: TRBJ2-2; d_gene: NA; CDR3aa: CASSLVSGFTGELFF; CDR3nt: TGTGCCAGCAGCTTAGTATCCGGGTTCACCGGGGAGCTGTTTTTT
v_gene: TRBV7-3; abundance: NA; j_gene: TRBJ1-6; d_gene: TRBD1; CDR3aa: CASSSGTGPSSPLHF; CDR3nt: TGTGCCAGCAGCTCCGGGACAGGGCCCTCTTCACCCCTCCACTTT
v_gene: TRBV7-2; abundance: NA; j_gene: TRBJ2-1; d_gene: TRBD2; CDR3aa: CASSLDGSGSYNEQFF; CDR3nt: TGTGCCAGCAGCTTAGACGGTAGCGGGAGTTACAATGAGCAGTTCTTC
v_gene: TRBV9; abundance: NA; j_gene: TRBJ2-3; d_gene: TRBD2; CDR3aa: CASSLIAGGPTDTQYF; CDR3nt: TGTGCCAGCAGCCTAATAGCGGGGGGGCCGACAGATACGCAGTATTTT
v_gene: TRBV4-3; abundance: NA; j_gene: TRBJ1-2; d_gene: NA; CDR3aa: CASSPTMGARGYTF; CDR3nt: TGCGCCAGCAGCCCGACGATGGGGGCAAGGGGCTACACCTTC